What follows are 8 T cell receptor beta chains derived from one specimen sequenced in a study of PD-1 blockade in classical Hodgkin lymphoma. As to time point: cycle 4 day 1 (C4D1), after five to seven weeks of nivolumab. Following autologous stem cell transplantation, relapse occurred in every patient, and exposure to brentuximab vedotin varied. Assay used: immunoSEQ multiplex PCR; TCRdb lists only in-frame clones, some missing. The sample shows around 20,000 clones, around 81% of them seen only once. Specimen: peripheral blood mononuclear cells (PBMCs), collected before the fourth cycle of nivolumab. These TCRs come from a human donor with classical Hodgkin lymphoma.

Within the sample, this clone is medium-sized (0.01 to 0.1%). The chain joins TRBV5-6 to TRBJ2-1; no clear D gene. The V and J ends lost 0 bases and 6 bases respectively, with 4 bases between them. The CDR3 length is 12 residues. Germline V gene sequence: CDR1 SGHDT, CDR2 YYEEEE. The DNA for the CDR3 is TGTGCCAGCAGCTTGGTTAGCAATGAGCAGTTCTTC. Translation: CASSLVSNEQFF.

The CDR3: CASSEGGGNYYEQYF. The CDR3 nucleotides are TGTGCCAGCAGTGAAGGAGGGGGAAATTACTACGAGCAGTACTTC. The J gene is TRBJ2-7, the V gene TRBV2; the D gene is possibly TRBD1 (6 bases). Trimming left V 1 base short and J 3 bases short, with 13 bases between. The CDR3 is made up of 15 amino acids. Germline V gene lookup returns CDR1 SNHLY and CDR2 FYNNEI.

The rearrangement links TRBV5-4 to TRBJ2-2; no firm D call. Trimming shortened V by 0 bases and J by 4 bases, and 7 bases separated the two germline ends. From germline, CDR1 is SGHNT and CDR2 YYREEE (reference sequence). The length of the CDR3 is 14 residues. CDR3 sequence reads: CASSLAHFTGELFF. The CDR3 coding sequence is TGTGCCAGCAGCTTGGCTCATTTCACCGGGGAGCTGTTTTTT.

The J gene is TRBJ2-7, the V gene TRBV7-2; 8 nucleotides match TRBD2. The V gene's germline CDR1 is SGHTA and CDR2 FQGNSA. Losses at the gene ends were 2 bases for V and 2 bases for J; bases not matched to a gene: 2. The CDR3 has 14 amino acids. This CDR3 is CASSLPGGTYEQYF. The CDR3 DNA reads TGTGCCAGCAGCTTACCGGGAGGGACCTACGAGCAGTACTTC.

The chain combines TRBV10-1 with TRBJ2-2, with D maybe TRBD1 (6 bases). V was clipped by 6 bases and J by 3 bases, with 17 bases between them. Germline loops: CDR1 WNHNN, CDR2 SYGVQD (reference sequence). CDR3 length: 16 residues. The CDR3 region is CASSRDTLWDTGELFF. The CDR3 DNA reads TGCGCCAGCAGCCGGGACACCCTGTGGGACACCGGGGAGCTGTTTTTT.

V usage is TRBV19 and J usage is TRBJ1-2; weak D call: TRBD1 (6 bases). Germline CDR1 is LNHDA and CDR2 is SQIVND (reference sequence). With 5 bases removed from V and 4 bases from J, the gap between germline ends came to 14 bases. The CDR3 loop spans 14 amino acids. The chain's CDR3 is CASSSLGQSYGYTF. CDR3 DNA sequence: TGTGCCAGTAGTTCTCTTGGACAGAGCTATGGCTACACCTTC. Together with reference TRBV19 and TRBJ1-2, the CDR3 gives the full variable domain: DGGITQSPKYLFRKEGQNVTLSCEQNLNHDAMYWYRQDPGQGLRLIYYSQIVNDFQKGDIAEGYSVSREKKESFPLTVTSAQKNPTAFYLCASSSLGQSYGYTFGSGTRLTVV.

This chain joins TRBV5-4 and TRBJ2-7, with D unresolved. Trimming took 0 bases from V and 5 from J, leaving 6 bases between them. CDR1 SGHNT and CDR2 YYREEE come from the germline V gene (reference sequence). The CDR3 totals 12 residues. CDR3: CASSLEVNEQYF. Here the CDR3 DNA reads TGTGCCAGCAGCTTGGAGGTCAACGAGCAGTACTTC.

The genes are TRBV18 and TRBJ2-7; 7 bases align to TRBD1. Losses at the gene ends were 6 bases for V and 5 bases for J; bases not matched to a gene: 4. The CDR3 consists of 12 residues. CDR1 and CDR2 from the germline V gene are KGHSH and LQKENI. The CDR3 DNA reads TGTGCCAGCTCGTCCGGGACAGACGAGCAGTACTTC. Translated: CASSSGTDEQYF.